In its sample, the clone carrying this T cell receptor beta chain was seen a few times. Its specificity is unknown. The data belong to a study of T cell repertoires in cytomegalovirus infection. Study overall: Through public TCR beta signatures, both CMV infection and matching HLA type were indicated.

TCRdb re-called the reads through MiXCR, storing one row per CDR3 protein. The data show fewer than 950,000 distinct CDR3 sequences, with roughly 33% seen just once and around 12% held by the top ten. CDR3 size: 16 residues. V lost 3 bases to trimming and J lost 1 base; unmatched junction nucleotides: 9. The germline V gene has CDR1 DFQATT and CDR2 SNEGSKA (reference sequence). This sequence joins TRBV20-1 and TRBJ2-1; 7 bases match TRBD2. This receptor was obtained from a human donor in good health (CMV status not recorded). Some clones in this sample may be carry-over from other donors' samples. The material sequenced was cultured CD8+ T cells from PBMCs, taken from culture after CMV antigen stimulation. This chain's CDR3 is CSASFRGGGSYNEQFF. The CDR3 nucleotides read TGCAGTGCTAGTTTCCGTGGCGGGGGTTCCTACAATGAGCAGTTCTTC.